Presented here are 27 T cell receptor beta chains from one specimen sequenced in a study of shared T cell receptors in the human thymus. Measured with immunoSEQ multiplex PCR; TCRdb has only the in-frame clones, and not every one. The sample contains hundreds of thousands of clones, around three quarters of which appear only once. This sample was also put to use in a study of human thymus T cells.

Source material: thymocytes. These receptors were taken from a boy in the first two years of life with a congenital heart defect.

The rearrangement uses TRBV21-1 and TRBJ2-7; the table's D call of TRBD2 was not tested on the DNA. TRBV21-1 is described as a pseudogene. This CDR3 is built from 13 residues. CDR3 nucleotides: TGTGCCAGCAGCAAAGGAGGGAGCTACGAGCAGTACTTC. Translation gives CASSKGGSYEQYF.

On this clone: This specimen includes other DNA sequences encoding the same CDR3. The rearrangement links TRBV4-2 to TRBJ2-7, with D possibly matching TRBD1 (5 bases). Trimming took 0 bases from V and 7 from J, leaving 10 bases between them. This CDR3 is 13 amino acids long. Germline V gives CDR1 LGHNA, CDR2 YNFKEQ. The CDR3 bases are TGTGCCAGCAGCCAAGATCAGGGCCGGGAGCAGTACTTC. This sequence encodes CASSQDQGREQYF.

A remark on this clone: This sample also contains other DNA sequences that code for the same CDR3. V is TRBV27 and J is TRBJ2-7, with D hard to call. Germline lookup yields CDR1 MNHEY and CDR2 SMNVEV (reference sequence). This CDR3 has 13 amino acids. V gave up 4 bases and J gave up 0 bases, with 7 bases separating them. Written as DNA, the CDR3 is TGTGCCAGCAGTTCGCCGAGCTCCTACGAGCAGTACTTC. It encodes CASSSPSSYEQYF.

The chain has TRBV29-1 and TRBJ1-2; 8 bases are shared with TRBD1. V trimming: 0 bases; J trimming: 1 base; junction bases outside the gene matches: 10. Germline loops: CDR1 SQVTM, CDR2 ANQGSEA. CDR3 size: 17 residues. The CDR3, as DNA: TGCAGCGTTGAAGATCCGGACAGGGCAGGGGTTAACTATGGCTACACCTTC. This gives the protein CSVEDPDRAGVNYGYTF.

V and J are TRBV7-9 and TRBJ2-1, with TRBD2 matching over 10 bases. Looked up from germline, CDR1 is SEHNR and CDR2 is FQNEAQ (reference sequence). The CDR3 has 16 residues. V gave up 3 bases and J gave up 2 bases; unmatched junction bases: 4. The CDR3 DNA sequence: TGTGCCAGCAGCTTCCTAGCGGGAGTCCCCTACAATGAGCAGTTCTTC. Its translation is CASSFLAGVPYNEQFF.

The gene calls are TRBV27 and TRBJ2-7; D might be TRBD2 (5 bases). Trimming pared 6 bases from V and 3 bases from J, leaving 18 bases between. This CDR3 is 15 amino acids long. Germline values: CDR1 MNHEY, CDR2 SMNVEV (reference sequence). The chain's CDR3 is CASSPISGVLYEQYF. CDR3 DNA sequence: TGTGCCAGCAGCCCAATCTCCGGGGTCCTCTACGAGCAGTACTTC.

The chain employs TRBV5-6 and TRBJ2-7; D is possibly TRBD1 (6 bases). The V end was cut by 8 bases, the J end by 6 bases, with 21 bases between. Germline CDR1 is SGHDT and CDR2 is YYEEEE. This CDR3 has 14 amino acids. Here the CDR3 reads CASSTRQGISEQYF. The CDR3, as DNA: TGTGCCAGTTCCACCCGCCAGGGGATAAGCGAGCAGTACTTC. The full variable domain, completed using reference TRBV5-6 and TRBJ2-7, is DAGVTQSPTHLIKTRGQQVTLRCSPKSGHDTVSWYQQALGQGPQFIFQYYEEEERQRGNFPDRFSGHQFPNYSSELNVNALLLGDSALYLCASSTRQGISEQYFGPGTRLTVT.

The rearrangement links TRBV30 to TRBJ2-2; 9 bases map to TRBD1. The CDR3 is 18 amino acids. Germline CDR1 is GTSNPN and CDR2 is SVGIG (reference sequence). The V segment lost 0 bases and the J segment 1 base; nucleotides outside the gene matches: 9. CDR3 DNA sequence: TGTGCCTGGAGTGTTCGAATTGGGGACAGGGTGAACACCGGGGAGCTGTTTTTT. Residues: CAWSVRIGDRVNTGELFF.

The rearrangement links TRBV19 to TRBJ2-7; D is uncertain. Germline values: CDR1 LNHDA, CDR2 SQIVND (reference sequence). The CDR3 length is 11 residues. Trimming shortened V by 6 bases and J by 3 bases, and 6 bases separated the two germline ends. CDR3 region: CASSPNYEQYF. The DNA for the CDR3 is TGTGCCAGTAGCCCTAACTACGAGCAGTACTTC. Full variable domain (outside the CDR3, taken from reference TRBV19 and TRBJ2-7): DGGITQSPKYLFRKEGQNVTLSCEQNLNHDAMYWYRQDPGQGLRLIYYSQIVNDFQKGDIAEGYSVSREKKESFPLTVTSAQKNPTAFYLCASSPNYEQYFGPGTRLTVT.

This clone was recorded a few times. The rearrangement joins TRBV5-5 to TRBJ2-5; TRBD1 matches 9 bases. Germline V gene sequence: CDR1 SGHKS, CDR2 YYEKEE (reference sequence). CDR3 length: 16 amino acids. Unmatched junction bases numbered 7, after V lost 0 bases and J lost 4 bases. The CDR3: CASSLGQGGLRETQYF. The CDR3 DNA follows: TGTGCCAGCAGCTTGGGACAGGGGGGATTAAGAGAGACCCAGTACTTC.

The chain joins TRBV4-1 to TRBJ1-1, with D possibly TRBD1 on 6 matching bases. Between the trimmed V and J ends, which lost 2 bases and 0 bases, there was a span of 16 bases. Germline loops: CDR1 MGHRA, CDR2 YSYEKL. CDR3 length: 17 amino acids. CDR3: CASSQLASTGMNTEAFF. The CDR3 DNA sequence: TGCGCCAGCAGCCAACTCGCCTCCACAGGGATGAACACTGAAGCTTTCTTT.

The V call is TRBV29-1, the J call TRBJ1-2; TRBD1 matches at 8 bases. J was trimmed by 1 base and V by 3 bases; bases with no gene match: 10. Germline CDR1 and CDR2: SQVTM and ANQGSEA. The CDR3 sequence is 16 residues long. The CDR3 bases are TGCAGCGTTGAGTTTAGCCGGGACAGGCGTAACTATGGCTACACCTTC. Its translation is CSVEFSRDRRNYGYTF. The entire variable domain, with the rest obtained from reference TRBV29-1 and TRBJ1-2, is as follows: SAVISQKPSRDICQRGTSLTIQCQVDSQVTMMFWYRQQPGQSLTLIATANQGSEATYESGFVIDKFPISRPNLTFSTLTVSNMSPEDSSIYLCSVEFSRDRRNYGYTFGSGTRLTVV.

As DNA, the CDR3 is TGTGCCAGCAGCCTTCCCTCGGACAGGGGGCGGGAAAAACTGTTTTTT. Residues: CASSLPSDRGREKLFF. The rearrangement links TRBV21-1 to TRBJ1-4; TRBD1 was called by the table and not checked on the DNA. TRBV21-1 is a pseudogene. The CDR3 length is 16 residues.

This clone showed up just once. V and J are TRBV4-3 and TRBJ2-7; 13 bases are a match to TRBD2. The CDR3 length is 16 residues. The V and J ends lost 3 bases and 2 bases, in that order; junction bases with no gene match: 4. Per the germline V gene, CDR1 is LGHNA and CDR2 is YSLEER. CDR3 in DNA: TGCGCCAGCAGCCAGGCACTAGCGGGGGGGGCCTACGAGCAGTACTTC. Amino acid sequence: CASSQALAGGAYEQYF.

This chain uses TRBV7-9 with TRBJ1-2; 7 bases match TRBD1. V lost 1 base, J lost 4 bases, and 15 bases stayed unmatched. The CDR3 contains 18 residues. CDR1 SEHNR and CDR2 FQNEAQ come from the germline V gene (reference sequence). The CDR3 DNA sequence: TGTGCCAGCAGCTTAGTAGCAGACAGGGCTGGGGGTCTCTATGGCTACACCTTC. Amino acids: CASSLVADRAGGLYGYTF.

The gene calls are TRBV18 and TRBJ1-1; D is unresolved. CDR3 length: 16 amino acids. V was pared by 3 bases and J by 0 bases, with 14 bases between. Germline values: CDR1 KGHSH, CDR2 LQKENI. CDR3: CASSPGRFTMNTEAFF. In nucleotides, the CDR3 is TGTGCCAGCTCACCGGGGAGGTTCACTATGAACACTGAAGCTTTCTTT. The variable domain in full, with the rest retrieved from reference TRBV18 and TRBJ1-1, is NAGVMQNPRHLVRRRGQEARLRCSPMKGHSHVYWYRQLPEEGLKFMVYLQKENIIDESGMPKERFSAEFPKEGPSILRIQQVVRGDSAAYFCASSPGRFTMNTEAFFGQGTRLTVV.

V usage is TRBV25-1 and J usage is TRBJ2-5, with 8 bases that match TRBD1. Looked up from germline, CDR1 is MGHDK and CDR2 is SYGVNS. The J segment lost 1 base and the V segment lost 11 bases, leaving 6 bases of the junction unmatched. This CDR3 has 13 residues. The CDR3 DNA is TGTGCCTACTCCCAGGGGGCCCAAGAGACCCAGTACTTC. Its translation is CAYSQGAQETQYF.

The rearrangement joins TRBV6-5 to TRBJ2-1, with 13 bases that match TRBD2. The CDR3 is 15 residues long. V trimming: 4 bases; J trimming: 7 bases; junction bases outside the gene matches: 4. Germline CDR1 is MNHEY and CDR2 is SVGAGI. CDR3 sequence reads: CASSSAGLAGNEQFF. CDR3 bases: TGTGCCAGCAGTTCCGCGGGACTAGCGGGAAATGAGCAGTTCTTC.

The CDR3 DNA is TGTGCCAGCAGTCCAGCTACCCTAGGCGCCTACGAGCAGTACTTC. Protein product: CASSPATLGAYEQYF. The chain couples TRBV2 to TRBJ2-7, with D hard to call. Looked up from germline, CDR1 is SNHLY and CDR2 is FYNNEI. V lost 5 bases, J lost 2 bases, and 16 bases lay in between. The CDR3 is 15 amino acids.

The chain employs TRBV5-1 and TRBJ2-7; TRBD2 agrees at 7 bases. CDR1 is SGHRS, CDR2 YFSETQ, per germline. V lost 2 bases to trimming and J lost 4 bases; unmatched junction nucleotides: 3. The CDR3 consists of 13 residues. The CDR3 region is CASSFLADYEQYF. Here the CDR3 DNA reads TGCGCCAGCAGCTTCCTAGCGGATTACGAGCAGTACTTC.

The chain couples TRBV6-1 to TRBJ2-1, with 8 bases lining up with TRBD2. J lost 5 bases, V lost 5 bases, and 8 bases had no gene match. From germline, CDR1 is MNHNS and CDR2 SASEGT. This CDR3 contains 15 residues. The CDR3 protein is CASSLPFGRDNEQFF. The CDR3 DNA is TGTGCCAGCAGTCTCCCTTTCGGGAGGGACAATGAGCAGTTCTTC.

The chain is built from TRBV14 and TRBJ2-1; D is possibly TRBD2 (5 bases). Trimming left V 5 bases short and J 6 bases short, with 20 bases between. The CDR3 extends over 16 amino acids. Germline loops: CDR1 SGHDN, CDR2 FVKESK. CDR3 loop: CASSSSVVIASNEQFF. The CDR3 DNA follows: TGTGCCAGCAGCTCCTCTGTAGTAATAGCGAGCAATGAGCAGTTCTTC.

This clone was found a few times. The V and J genes are TRBV25-1 and TRBJ2-1, with D tentatively TRBD2 (5 bases). CDR1 and CDR2 from the germline V gene are MGHDK and SYGVNS. There are 15 residues in the CDR3. Trimming took off 8 bases at V and 7 bases at J, with 21 bases between the two ends. CDR3: CASPQLVRRENEQFF. The CDR3 DNA reads as TGTGCCAGCCCCCAACTAGTTCGTCGGGAAAATGAGCAGTTCTTC.

The chain is built from TRBV11-3 and TRBJ2-1; 7 positions match TRBD2. CDR1 is SGHNT, CDR2 YENEEA, per germline. The CDR3 has 16 residues. The trim removed 5 bases at V and 0 bases at J, leaving 7 bases unmatched. In nucleotides, the CDR3 is TGTGCCAGCAGCCCGACTAGCAAGAGCTCCTACAATGAGCAGTTCTTC. As protein: CASSPTSKSSYNEQFF.

This chain connects TRBV7-8 to TRBJ2-7; D is possibly TRBD2 (6 bases). CDR1 is SGHVS and CDR2 is FQNEAQ in the germline V gene. The V end was cut by 1 base, the J end by 3 bases, with 16 bases between. The CDR3 is made up of 16 amino acids. The CDR3 protein is CASSLGMRGAGYEQYF. The DNA for the CDR3 is TGTGCCAGCAGCTTAGGGATGAGGGGAGCGGGCTACGAGCAGTACTTC.

The rearrangement uses TRBV7-9 and TRBJ2-6, with 9 bases that match TRBD1. Germline-derived CDR1 and CDR2 are SEHNR and FQNEAQ (reference sequence). V was clipped by 3 bases and J by 1 base; unmatched bases: 7. The CDR3 has 18 amino acids. The CDR3 DNA follows: TGTGCCAGCAGCTTTTGTGGACAGGGGATTTCTGGGGCCAACGTCCTGACTTTC. Residues: CASSFCGQGISGANVLTF.

CDR3 coding DNA: TGTGCCAGCAGTCCAGGGGGTAGGAGGGTTGGGCTTCGAGCTTTCTTT. Residues: CASSPGGRRVGLRAFF. This chain uses TRBV27 with TRBJ1-1; 7 positions match TRBD1. The trim removed 5 bases at V and 10 bases at J, leaving 19 bases unmatched. There are 16 residues in the CDR3. CDR1 and CDR2 from the germline V gene are MNHEY and SMNVEV (reference sequence).